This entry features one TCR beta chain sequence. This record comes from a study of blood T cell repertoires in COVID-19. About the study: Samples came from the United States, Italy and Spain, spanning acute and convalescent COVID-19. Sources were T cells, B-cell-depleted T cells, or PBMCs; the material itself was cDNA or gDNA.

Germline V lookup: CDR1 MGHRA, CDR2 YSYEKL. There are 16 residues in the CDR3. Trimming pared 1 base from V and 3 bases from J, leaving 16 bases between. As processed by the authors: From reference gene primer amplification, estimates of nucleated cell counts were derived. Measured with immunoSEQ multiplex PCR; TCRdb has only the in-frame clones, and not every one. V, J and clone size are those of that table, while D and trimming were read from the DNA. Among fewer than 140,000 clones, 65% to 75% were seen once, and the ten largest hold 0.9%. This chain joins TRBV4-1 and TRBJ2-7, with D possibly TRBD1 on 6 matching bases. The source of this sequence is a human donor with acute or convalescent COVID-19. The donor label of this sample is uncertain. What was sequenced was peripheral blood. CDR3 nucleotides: TGCGCCAGCAGCCAAGGGGGGCGCCCGTCTTTCTACGAGCAGTACTTC. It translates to CASSQGGRPSFYEQYF.